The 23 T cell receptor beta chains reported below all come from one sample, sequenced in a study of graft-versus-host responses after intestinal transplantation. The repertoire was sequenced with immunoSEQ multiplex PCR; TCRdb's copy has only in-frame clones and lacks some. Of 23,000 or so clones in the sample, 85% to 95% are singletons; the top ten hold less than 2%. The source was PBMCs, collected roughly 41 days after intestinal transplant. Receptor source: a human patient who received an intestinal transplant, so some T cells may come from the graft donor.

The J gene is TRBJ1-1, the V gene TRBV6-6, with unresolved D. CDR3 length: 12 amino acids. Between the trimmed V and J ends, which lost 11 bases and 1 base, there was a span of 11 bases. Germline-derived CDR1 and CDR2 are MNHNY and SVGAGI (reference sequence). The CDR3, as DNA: TGTGCCGCCGGAGGGTGGAACACTGAAGCTTTCTTT. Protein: CAAGGWNTEAFF.

The DNA for the CDR3 is TGTGCCAGTAGTTTTCGGAGCTCCTACAATGAGCAGTTCTTC. This translates into CASSFRSSYNEQFF. The chain joins TRBV19 to TRBJ2-1; no reliable D call. The CDR3 sequence is 14 residues long. The germline V and J ends were trimmed by 5 bases and 0 bases, with 8 bases remaining between them. From germline, CDR1 is LNHDA and CDR2 SQIVND (reference sequence).

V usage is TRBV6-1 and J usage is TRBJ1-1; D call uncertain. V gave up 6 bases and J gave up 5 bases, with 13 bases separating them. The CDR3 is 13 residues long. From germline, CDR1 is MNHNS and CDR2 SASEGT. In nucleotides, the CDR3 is TGTGCCAGCAGGGTCGCCCCCCAGACTGAAGCTTTCTTT. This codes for CASRVAPQTEAFF.

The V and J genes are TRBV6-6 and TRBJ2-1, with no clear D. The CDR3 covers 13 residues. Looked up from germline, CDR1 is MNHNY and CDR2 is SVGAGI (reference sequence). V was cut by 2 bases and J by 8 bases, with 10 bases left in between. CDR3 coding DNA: TGTGCCAGCAGTTACCGACAACTCGATGAGCAGTTCTTC. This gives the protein CASSYRQLDEQFF.

CDR3 DNA: TGTGCCACCAGCAGGAAGGGGACTAGCGCTTCTCCGTGGGGGACAGATACGCAGTATTTT. Its translation: CATSRKGTSASPWGTDTQYF. This chain links TRBV15 with TRBJ2-3; TRBD2 aligns across 10 bases. The CDR3 has 20 residues. The germline CDR1 and CDR2 sequences are LNHNV and YYDKDF (reference sequence). V dropped 3 bases and J dropped 3; count of bases not matched to a gene: 18. The full variable domain, rest sourced from reference TRBV15 and TRBJ2-3, is DAMVIQNPRYQVTQFGKPVTLSCSQTLNHNVMYWYQQKSSQAPKLLFHYYDKDFNNEADTPDNFQSRRPNTSFCFLDIRSPGLGDTAMYLCATSRKGTSASPWGTDTQYFGPGTRLTVL.

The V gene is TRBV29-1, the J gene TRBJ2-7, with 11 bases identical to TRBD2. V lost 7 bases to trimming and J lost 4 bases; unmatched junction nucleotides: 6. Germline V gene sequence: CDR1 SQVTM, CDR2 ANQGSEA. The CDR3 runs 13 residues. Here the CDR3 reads CSGVGLADYEQYF. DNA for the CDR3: TGCAGCGGGGTGGGACTAGCGGATTACGAGCAGTACTTC.

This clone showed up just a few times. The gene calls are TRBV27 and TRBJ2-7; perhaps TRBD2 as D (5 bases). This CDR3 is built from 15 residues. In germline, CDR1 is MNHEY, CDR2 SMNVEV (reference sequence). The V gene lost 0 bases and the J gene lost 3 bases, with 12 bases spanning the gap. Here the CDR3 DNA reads TGTGCCAGCAGTTTATCGGCTAGCCGGTTCTACGAGCAGTACTTC. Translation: CASSLSASRFYEQYF.

This CDR3 reads CASSLGGWLSSYEQYF. CDR3 sequence (DNA): TGTGCCAGCAGCTTAGGAGGCTGGTTGAGCTCCTACGAGCAGTACTTC. The chain joins TRBV7-8 to TRBJ2-7; D remains unclear. V was clipped by 1 base and J by 0 bases, with 13 bases between them. There are 16 residues in the CDR3. Germline loops: CDR1 SGHVS, CDR2 FQNEAQ.

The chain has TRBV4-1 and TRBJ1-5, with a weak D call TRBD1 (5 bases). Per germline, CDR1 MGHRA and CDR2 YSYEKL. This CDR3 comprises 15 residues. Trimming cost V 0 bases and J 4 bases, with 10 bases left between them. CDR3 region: CASSQDVRGNQPQHF. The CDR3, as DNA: TGCGCCAGCAGCCAAGATGTCCGGGGGAATCAGCCCCAGCATTTT.

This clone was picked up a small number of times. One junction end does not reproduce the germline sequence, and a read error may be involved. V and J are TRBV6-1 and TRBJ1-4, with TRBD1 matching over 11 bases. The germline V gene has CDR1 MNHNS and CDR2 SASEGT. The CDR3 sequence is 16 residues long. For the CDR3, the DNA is TGTGCCAGCAGCGAAGGGTCCGGGACAGGGGGTGAAAAACTGTTTTTT. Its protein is CASSEGSGTGGEKLFF.

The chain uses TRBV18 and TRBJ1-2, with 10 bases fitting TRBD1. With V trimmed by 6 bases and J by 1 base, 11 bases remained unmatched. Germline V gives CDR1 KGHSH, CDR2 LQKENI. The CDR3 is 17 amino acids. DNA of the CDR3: TGTGCCAGCTCGACTAGATCCGGGACAGGGGATAACTATGGCTACACCTTC. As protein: CASSTRSGTGDNYGYTF.

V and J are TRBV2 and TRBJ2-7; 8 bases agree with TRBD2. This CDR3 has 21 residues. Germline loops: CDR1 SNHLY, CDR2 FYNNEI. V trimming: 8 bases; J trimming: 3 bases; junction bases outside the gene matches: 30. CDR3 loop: CASLGTKELVPSGGAIYEQYF. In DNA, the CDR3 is TGTGCCAGCCTAGGGACAAAGGAATTAGTTCCCTCGGGAGGGGCAATCTACGAGCAGTACTTC.

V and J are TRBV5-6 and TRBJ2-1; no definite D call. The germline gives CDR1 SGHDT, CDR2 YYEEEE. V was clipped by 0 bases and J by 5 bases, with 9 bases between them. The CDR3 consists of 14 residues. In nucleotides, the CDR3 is TGTGCCAGCAGCTTGGGGCTAGTGCACAATGAGCAGTTCTTC. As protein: CASSLGLVHNEQFF.

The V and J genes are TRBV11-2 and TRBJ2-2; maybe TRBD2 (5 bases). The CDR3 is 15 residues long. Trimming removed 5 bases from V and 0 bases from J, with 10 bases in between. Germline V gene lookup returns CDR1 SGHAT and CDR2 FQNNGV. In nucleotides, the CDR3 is TGTGCCAGCAGCAGCACTAGATCGAACACCGGGGAGCTGTTTTTT. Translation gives CASSSTRSNTGELFF.

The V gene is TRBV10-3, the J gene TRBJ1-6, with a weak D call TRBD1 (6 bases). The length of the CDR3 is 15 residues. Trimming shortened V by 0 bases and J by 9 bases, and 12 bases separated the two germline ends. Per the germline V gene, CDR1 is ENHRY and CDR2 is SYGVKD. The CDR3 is CAISESRGLGSPLHF. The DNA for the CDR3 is TGTGCCATCAGTGAGTCGCGGGGGCTGGGTTCACCCCTCCACTTT.

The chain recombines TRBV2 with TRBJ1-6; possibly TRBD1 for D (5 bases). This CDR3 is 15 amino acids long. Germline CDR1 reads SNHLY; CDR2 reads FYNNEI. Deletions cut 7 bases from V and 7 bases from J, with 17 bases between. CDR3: CASTWYVGTNSPLHF. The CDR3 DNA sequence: TGTGCCAGCACCTGGTATGTGGGGACCAATTCACCCCTCCACTTT.

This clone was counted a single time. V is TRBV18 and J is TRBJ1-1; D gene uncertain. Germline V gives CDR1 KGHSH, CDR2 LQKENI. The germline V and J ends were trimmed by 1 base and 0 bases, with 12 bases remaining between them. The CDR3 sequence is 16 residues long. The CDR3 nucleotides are TGTGCCAGCTCACCACGGGCCCCGTGGTTGAACACTGAAGCTTTCTTT. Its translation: CASSPRAPWLNTEAFF.

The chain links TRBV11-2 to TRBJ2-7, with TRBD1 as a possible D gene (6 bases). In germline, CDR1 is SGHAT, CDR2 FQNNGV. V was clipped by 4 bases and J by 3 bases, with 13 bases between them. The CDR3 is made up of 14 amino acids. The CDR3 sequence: CASSSGHEGYEQYF. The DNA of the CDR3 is TGTGCCAGCAGCTCGGGACACGAGGGCTACGAGCAGTACTTC.

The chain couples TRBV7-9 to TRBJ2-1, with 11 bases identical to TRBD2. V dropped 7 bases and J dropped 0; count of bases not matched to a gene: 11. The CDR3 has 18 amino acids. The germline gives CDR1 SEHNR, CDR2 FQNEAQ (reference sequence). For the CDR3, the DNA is TGTGCCAGCACCCCCATAGCGGGAGGGTCTAACTCCTACAATGAGCAGTTCTTC. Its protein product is CASTPIAGGSNSYNEQFF.

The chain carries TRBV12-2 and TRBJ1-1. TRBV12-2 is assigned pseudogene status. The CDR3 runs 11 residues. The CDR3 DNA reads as TGTGCAAGTCGCTTAGCGGGTGGAGCTTTCTTT. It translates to CASRLAGGAFF.

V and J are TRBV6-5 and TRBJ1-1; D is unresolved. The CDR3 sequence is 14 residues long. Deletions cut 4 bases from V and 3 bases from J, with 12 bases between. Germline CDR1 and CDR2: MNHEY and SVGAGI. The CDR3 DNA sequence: TGTGCCAGCAGTTTTGGCCGCGCCTACACTGAAGCTTTCTTT. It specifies CASSFGRAYTEAFF.

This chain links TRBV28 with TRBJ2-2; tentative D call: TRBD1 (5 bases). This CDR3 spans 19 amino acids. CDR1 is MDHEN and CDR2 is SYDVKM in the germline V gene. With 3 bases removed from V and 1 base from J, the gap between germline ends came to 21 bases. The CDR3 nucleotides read TGTGCCAGCAGTTTCCTCGTCCAGGGTCTACCCCTGAACACCGGGGAGCTGTTTTTT. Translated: CASSFLVQGLPLNTGELFF.

Here the CDR3 DNA reads TGTGCCAGCAGTGCCCGGGACAGGGGAGAGGGTAATCAGCCCCAGCATTTT. Its protein is CASSARDRGEGNQPQHF. The chain recombines TRBV27 with TRBJ1-5, with 10 bases lining up with TRBD1. The CDR3 covers 17 residues. V lost 5 bases to trimming and J lost 4 bases; unmatched junction nucleotides: 11. Germline lookup yields CDR1 MNHEY and CDR2 SMNVEV (reference sequence).